Following are 25 T cell receptor beta chains from one sample sequenced in a study of identical twins. TCRdb reanalysed the 5' RACE reads using MiXCR and keeps one entry per CDR3 protein. Of about 220,000 distinct CDR3 sequences in the sample, 7.5% were seen once. These records were also assigned to another study, of yellow fever vaccine responses in identical twins.

Input material: CD8+ T cells sorted from blood. All receptors derive from a woman aged 18 to 35 in good health.

In this sample, this clonotype turned up a few times. The CDR3 reads CASSQDRGAGTEAFF. CDR3 sequence (DNA): TGCGCCAGCAGCCAAGACCGGGGGGCGGGCACTGAAGCTTTCTTT. V and J are TRBV4-1 and TRBJ1-1, with a weak D call TRBD1 (6 bases). Germline CDR1 is MGHRA and CDR2 is YSYEKL. V was shortened by 0 bases and J by 4 bases, with 12 bases between the two germline ends. The CDR3 spans 15 residues.

This clonotype was detected a few times. The chain joins TRBV28 to TRBJ2-5, with 9 bases matching TRBD1. Trimming took 2 bases from V and 7 from J; bases not matched to a gene: 8. Germline CDR1 and CDR2: MDHEN and SYDVKM. The CDR3 is made up of 15 amino acids. CDR3 in amino acids: CASSLDRDRAATQYF. CDR3 nucleotide sequence: TGTGCCAGCAGTTTAGACCGGGACAGGGCGGCGACCCAGTACTTC.

This clonotype appeared many times. The CDR3 sequence is CASSLTTSGRATYEQYF. CDR3 DNA: TGTGCCAGCAGTTTGACGACTAGCGGGAGGGCGACCTACGAGCAGTACTTC. J is TRBJ2-7 and V is TRBV12-3 or TRBV12-4, with 14 bases lining up with TRBD2. This CDR3 is built from 17 residues. V shed 3 bases, J shed 2 bases, and the junction held 6 bases outside the gene matches.

A few counts support this clonotype. V usage is TRBV7-6 and J usage is TRBJ2-1; a weak D match, TRBD2 (5 bases). Germline V gene data show CDR1 as SGHVS and CDR2 as FNYEAQ. Trimming removed 4 bases at V and 0 bases at J, with 19 bases between. CDR3 length equals 18 residues. CDR3 bases: TGTGCCAGCAGCTCCGAGGGTGGCAGGTCTAGCTCCTACAATGAGCAGTTCTTC. Protein product: CASSSEGGRSSSYNEQFF.

Of note for this clonotype: The junction differs from germline at one of its ends, possibly a read error. The chain joins TRBV24-1 to TRBJ2-3; TRBD1 might be the D (5 bases). The CDR3 extends over 13 amino acids. Germline V gene sequence: CDR1 KGHDR, CDR2 SFDVKD. The CDR3 region is CATTDLGADTQYF. In DNA, the CDR3 is TGTGCCACCACTGATTTAGGGGCAGATACGCAGTATTTT.

The table lists this clonotype with many counts. V gene TRBV20-1 combines with J gene TRBJ2-1; unclear D gene. Trimming cost V 1 base and J 6 bases, with 7 bases left between them. Germline V gene sequence: CDR1 DFQATT, CDR2 SNEGSKA (reference sequence). The CDR3 covers 12 residues. In nucleotides, the CDR3 is TGCAGTGCTAGAGCACGGACCAATGAGCAGTTCTTC. Protein product: CSARARTNEQFF.

The rearrangement uses TRBV15 and TRBJ2-7; D gene uncertain. Germline V gene lookup returns CDR1 LNHNV and CDR2 YYDKDF (reference sequence). V was shortened by 3 bases and J by 1 base, with 4 bases between the two germline ends. The CDR3 totals 12 residues. The CDR3 DNA sequence: TGTGCCACCAGCAGCGAGTCCTACGAGCAGTACTTC. It codes for CATSSESYEQYF.

This clonotype was recorded many times. This chain uses TRBV25-1 with TRBJ2-5; tentatively, D is TRBD2 (6 bases). This CDR3 comprises 12 residues. V lost 8 bases and J lost 5, with 12 bases in between. Germline CDR1 reads MGHDK; CDR2 reads SYGVNS. The CDR3 spells CASGPGRETQYF. The CDR3 bases are TGTGCCAGCGGGCCGGGGAGGGAGACCCAGTACTTC.

In this sample, this clonotype turned up a few times. The V call is TRBV12-3 or TRBV12-4, the J call TRBJ1-6, with a tentative D call TRBD1 (6 bases). There are 16 residues in the CDR3. The ends were cut back, 3 bases at V and 10 bases at J, with 19 bases in the middle. DNA of the CDR3: TGTGCCAGCAGTTTTCACATACAGGGCCCGTTGTCACCCCTCCACTTT. It specifies CASSFHIQGPLSPLHF.

In its sample, this clonotype was seen a few times. This CDR3 reads CASSQGLAGEREQYF. CDR3 coding DNA: TGCGCCAGCAGCCAAGGACTAGCGGGAGAACGCGAGCAGTACTTC. This rearrangement joins TRBV5-1 to TRBJ2-7; 13 positions match TRBD2. Germline CDR1 reads SGHRS; CDR2 reads YFSETQ. With 4 bases clipped from V and 6 bases from J, the junction kept 7 bases outside the gene matches. This CDR3 has 15 residues.

This clonotype was counted ten times or more. The chain is built from TRBV5-1 and TRBJ2-3; 13 positions match TRBD2. CDR1 SGHRS and CDR2 YFSETQ come from the germline V gene. J lost 0 bases, V lost 2 bases, and 9 bases had no gene match. This CDR3 comprises 19 residues. The CDR3 is CASSFRLAGGRPSTDTQYF. The CDR3 DNA reads as TGCGCCAGCAGCTTTAGACTAGCGGGGGGAAGACCTAGCACAGATACGCAGTATTTT.

The genes are TRBV7-9 and TRBJ1-4; 9 nucleotides agree with TRBD1. This CDR3 region has 15 residues. The ends lost 5 bases at V and 6 bases at J; junction bases unmatched: 7. Germline CDR1 and CDR2: SEHNR and FQNEAQ (reference sequence). In DNA, the CDR3 is TGTGCCAGCAGCACCGGACAGGGGCGAGATGAAAAACTGTTTTTT. Translating it yields CASSTGQGRDEKLFF.

This clonotype occurred many times. The V gene is TRBV20-1, the J gene TRBJ2-3; 8 bases line up with TRBD1. V gave up 4 bases and J gave up 6 bases; unmatched junction bases: 9. CDR3 length: 14 residues. Germline CDR1 reads DFQATT; CDR2 reads SNEGSKA (reference sequence). CDR3 loop: CSAKDRAEVDTQYF. For the CDR3, the DNA is TGCAGTGCTAAGGACAGGGCAGAGGTGGATACGCAGTATTTT.

This clonotype has at least ten counts. The chain uses TRBV9 and TRBJ1-5; D may be TRBD1 (6 bases). Germline V gives CDR1 SGDLS, CDR2 YYNGEE. Trimming pared 3 bases from V and 4 bases from J, leaving 11 bases between. The CDR3 consists of 14 residues. CDR3 nucleotide sequence: TGTGCCAGCAGCGAGGGGGACGATAATCAGCCCCAGCATTTT. It codes for CASSEGDDNQPQHF.

The J gene is TRBJ2-3, the V gene TRBV4-1; TRBD1 or TRBD2 may be the D gene (5 bases each). Trimming removed 0 bases from V and 3 bases from J, with 16 bases in between. The CDR3 is 17 amino acids. Germline CDR1 reads MGHRA; CDR2 reads YSYEKL. CDR3 DNA: TGCGCCAGCAGCCAAGAGTCAGGGAGACCCCCGACAGATACGCAGTATTTT. Its protein product is CASSQESGRPPTDTQYF.

This clonotype was picked up many times. The chain has TRBV7-8 and TRBJ2-2; 7 nucleotides line up with TRBD2. The junction had 6 bases not matched to a gene; V was cut back by 5 bases and J by 6 bases. CDR3 size: 14 residues. Germline V gives CDR1 SGHVS, CDR2 FQNEAQ. CDR3 region: CASSNLAEAGELFF. The CDR3 nucleotides are TGTGCCAGCAGCAACCTAGCGGAGGCCGGGGAGCTGTTTTTT.

This clonotype was detected many times. The V and J genes are TRBV29-1 and TRBJ2-3; D is possibly TRBD2 (6 bases). The germline V gene encodes CDR1 SQVTM and CDR2 ANQGSEA. V was pared by 4 bases and J by 2 bases, with 16 bases between. The length of the CDR3 is 15 residues. As DNA, the CDR3 is TGCAGCGTTGGACTTCCCTGGGGGGACACAGATACGCAGTATTTT. As protein: CSVGLPWGDTDTQYF.

The V and J genes are TRBV27 and TRBJ1-1, with unresolved D. CDR1 and CDR2 (germline): MNHEY, SMNVEV (reference sequence). The V and J ends lost 5 bases and 2 bases respectively, with 12 bases between them. The CDR3 runs to 14 residues. The CDR3 coding sequence is TGTGCCAGCAGTCCTGGTTTGGTAAACACTGAAGCTTTCTTT. This translates into CASSPGLVNTEAFF.

This clonotype has a count of ten or more. The germline gene is not matched at one end of the junction; a read error may be the cause. V is TRBV4-1 and J is TRBJ2-7; 10 bases are shared with TRBD2. The CDR3 has 16 residues. Germline values: CDR1 MGHRA, CDR2 YSYEKL. DNA of the CDR3: TGCGCCAGCAGCCAAGATCCCCCTCCTAGCGGGAGCCCCTGCCACTTC. It is translated as CASSQDPPPSGSPCHF.

This clonotype was seen at least ten times. The gene calls are TRBV29-1 and TRBJ2-2; 7 bases align to TRBD1. The CDR3 totals 14 residues. J gave up 7 bases and V 0 bases, and 5 bases lay outside the gene matches. Germline V gene lookup returns CDR1 SQVTM and CDR2 ANQGSEA. CDR3 nucleotide sequence: TGCAGCGTTGAAGAGACAGGGATAGACGGGGAGCTGTTTTTT. This codes for CSVEETGIDGELFF.

In its sample, this clonotype was seen many times. The rearrangement uses TRBV28 and TRBJ2-3; a weak D match, TRBD1 (6 bases). Per the germline V gene, CDR1 is MDHEN and CDR2 is SYDVKM. This CDR3 comprises 17 residues. Trimming shortened V by 6 bases and J by 0 bases, and 19 bases separated the two germline ends. The CDR3 loop reads CASSTDSTRYSTDTQYF. CDR3 DNA sequence: TGTGCCAGCAGCACGGACAGCACCAGATATAGCACAGATACGCAGTATTTT. Drawing the rest from reference TRBV28 and TRBJ2-3, the complete variable domain is DVKVTQSSRYLVKRTGEKVFLECVQDMDHENMFWYRQDPGLGLRLIYFSYDVKMKEKGDIPEGYSVSREKKERFSLILESASTNQTSMYLCASSTDSTRYSTDTQYFGPGTRLTVL.

This clonotype was detected a few times. The chain carries TRBV7-8 and TRBJ2-3, with a weak D call TRBD2 (6 bases). The V gene's germline CDR1 is SGHVS and CDR2 FQNEAQ. There are 15 residues in the CDR3. V was cut by 1 base and J by 5 bases, with 13 bases left in between. In nucleotides, the CDR3 is TGTGCCAGCAGCTTAGGTTCGGGAGCGGGAGATACGCAGTATTTT. Amino acid sequence: CASSLGSGAGDTQYF.

This clonotype was seen only a few times. The chain is built from TRBV2 and TRBJ2-7; D might be TRBD2 (6 bases). From germline, CDR1 is SNHLY and CDR2 FYNNEI. Trimming cost V 4 bases and J 3 bases, with 10 bases left between them. CDR3 length: 13 amino acids. The CDR3 DNA reads TGTGCCAGCAGTGCGGGGGTATTCTACGAGCAGTACGTC. This translates into CASSAGVFYEQYV.

This clonotype has only a few counts. The chain joins TRBV12-3 or TRBV12-4 to TRBJ2-7; D is uncertain. This CDR3 has 14 amino acids. V shed 3 bases and J shed 5 bases, with 14 bases lying between them. CDR3 protein: CASSFATTGDEQYF. Written as DNA, the CDR3 is TGTGCCAGCAGTTTCGCGACGACTGGAGACGAGCAGTACTTC.

The chain links TRBV14 to TRBJ2-2; 10 bases fit TRBD2. The V and J ends lost 4 bases and 3 bases, in that order; junction bases with no gene match: 5. In germline, CDR1 is SGHDN, CDR2 FVKESK. This CDR3 is 16 amino acids long. This CDR3 is CASSPQGLAYTGELFF. CDR3 coding DNA: TGTGCCAGCAGCCCGCAGGGACTAGCGTACACCGGGGAGCTGTTTTTT.